This T cell receptor (beta chain) came from a study of blood T cell repertoires in COVID-19. For the study at large: Sources were T cells, B-cell-depleted T cells, or PBMCs; the material itself was cDNA or gDNA.

Assay used: immunoSEQ multiplex PCR; TCRdb lists only in-frame clones, some missing. The table has fewer than 200,000 clones, 75% to 90% seen once. From germline, CDR1 is SGDLS and CDR2 YYNGEE. The CDR3 totals 13 residues. The V and J ends lost 4 bases and 5 bases respectively, with 12 bases between them. V usage is TRBV9 and J usage is TRBJ2-5, with D hard to call. Sequencing input: PBMCs or T cells enriched from blood (not recorded which). This sequence was found in a woman aged 50 to 65 who had recovered from COVID-19. The CDR3 spells CASSTPPGETQYF. The CDR3 DNA reads TGTGCCAGCAGCACTCCCCCCGGGGAGACCCAGTACTTC.